A single T cell receptor (beta chain) is shown here with its context. The sample comes from a study of blood T cells in healthy people across ages. V lost 6 bases and J lost 4, with 25 bases in between. The CDR3 runs to 18 residues. CDR1 and CDR2 from the germline V gene are SGHTA and FQGNSA. The use of a sample-barcoded 5' primer and a J-beta primer mix characterized a second PCR of 7 to 11 cycles. Each CDR3 protein is one row after TCRdb ran MiXCR on the 5' RACE reads. In the table there are approximately 900,000 distinct CDR3 sequences, around 48% of which are singletons. What was sequenced was blood. The sequence came from a young man in good health. This chain links TRBV7-2 with TRBJ1-5; D is undetermined. The chain's CDR3 is CASSFHSLETLENQPQHF. The CDR3 DNA reads as TGTGCCAGCAGTTTCCACTCGCTAGAGACATTGGAAAATCAGCCCCAGCATTTT.